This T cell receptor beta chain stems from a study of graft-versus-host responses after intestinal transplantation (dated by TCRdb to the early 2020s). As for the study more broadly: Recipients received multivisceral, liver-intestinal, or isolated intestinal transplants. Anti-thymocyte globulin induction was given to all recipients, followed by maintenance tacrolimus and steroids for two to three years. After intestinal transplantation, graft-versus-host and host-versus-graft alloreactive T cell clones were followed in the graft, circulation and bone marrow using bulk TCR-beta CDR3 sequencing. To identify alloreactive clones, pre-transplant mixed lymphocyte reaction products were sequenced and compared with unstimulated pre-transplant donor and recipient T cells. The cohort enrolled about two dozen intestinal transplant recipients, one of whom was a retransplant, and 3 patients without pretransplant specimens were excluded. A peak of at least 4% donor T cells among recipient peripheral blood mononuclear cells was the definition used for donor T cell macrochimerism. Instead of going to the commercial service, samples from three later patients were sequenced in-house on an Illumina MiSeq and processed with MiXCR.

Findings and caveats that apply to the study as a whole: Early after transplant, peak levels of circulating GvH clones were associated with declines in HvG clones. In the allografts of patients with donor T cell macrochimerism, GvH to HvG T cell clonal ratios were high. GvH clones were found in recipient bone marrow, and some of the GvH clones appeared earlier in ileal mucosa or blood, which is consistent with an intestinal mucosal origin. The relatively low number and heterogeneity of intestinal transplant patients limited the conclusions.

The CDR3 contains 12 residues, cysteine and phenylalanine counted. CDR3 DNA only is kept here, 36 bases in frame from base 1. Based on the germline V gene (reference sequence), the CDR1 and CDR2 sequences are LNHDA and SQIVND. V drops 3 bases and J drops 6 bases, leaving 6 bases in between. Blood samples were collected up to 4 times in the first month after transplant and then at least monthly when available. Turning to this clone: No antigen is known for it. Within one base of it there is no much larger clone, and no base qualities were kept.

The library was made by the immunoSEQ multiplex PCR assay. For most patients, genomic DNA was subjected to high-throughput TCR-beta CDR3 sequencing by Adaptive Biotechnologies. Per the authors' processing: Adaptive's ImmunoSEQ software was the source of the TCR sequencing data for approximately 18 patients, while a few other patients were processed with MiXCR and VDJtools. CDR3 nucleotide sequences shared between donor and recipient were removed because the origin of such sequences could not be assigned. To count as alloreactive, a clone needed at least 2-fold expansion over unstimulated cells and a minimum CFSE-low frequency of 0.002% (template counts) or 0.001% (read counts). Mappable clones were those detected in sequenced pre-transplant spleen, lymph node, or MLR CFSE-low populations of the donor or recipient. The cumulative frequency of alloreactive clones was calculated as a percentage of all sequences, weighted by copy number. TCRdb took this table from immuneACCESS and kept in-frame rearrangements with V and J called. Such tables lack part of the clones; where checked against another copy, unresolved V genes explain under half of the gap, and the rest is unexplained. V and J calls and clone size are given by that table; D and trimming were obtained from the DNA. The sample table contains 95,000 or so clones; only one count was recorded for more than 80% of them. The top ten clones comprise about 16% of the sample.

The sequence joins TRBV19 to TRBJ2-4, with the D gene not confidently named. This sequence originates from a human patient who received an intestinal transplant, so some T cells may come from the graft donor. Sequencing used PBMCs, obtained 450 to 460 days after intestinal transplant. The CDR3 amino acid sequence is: CASSMRSNIQYF. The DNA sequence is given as TGTGCCAGTAGTATGAGGTCAAACATTCAGTACTTC.